This T cell receptor (delta chain) was observed in a study of Vδ1+ human thymocytes. Findings and limits, study-wide: Unlike peripheral blood Vdelta1+ controls, thymic delta-chain sequences included 15% to 20% Vdelta2 and few Vdelta3. Thymic TRG and TRD repertoires appeared highly polyclonal.

Alphabeta T cells were depleted, then CD3+ Vdelta1+ Vdelta2- thymocytes were FACS-sorted. RNA was extracted from the cells and then reverse transcribed. Multiplex PCR used pooled V-gene forward primers and a constant-region reverse primer to amplify CDR3s. TCRdb re-called the multiplex PCR reads through CATT. The sample includes some 54,000 delta-chain clones, roughly 15% of them seen just once. The length of the CDR3 is 23 residues. Trimming pared 3 bases from V and 0 bases from J, leaving 35 bases between. The V gene's germline CDR1 is TSWWSYY and CDR2 QGS. About this clone itself: Its antigen is unidentified.

The sequence derives from a boy younger than two who had congenital heart surgery. The rearrangement joins TRDV1 to TRDJ1; either TRDD2 or TRDD3 may fit D (9 bases each). The sequenced sample was Vdelta1+ gamma-delta thymocytes from the thymus. The subset denotes: FACS-sorted CD3+ TCRalphabeta- TCRVdelta1+ TCRVdelta2- thymocytes. CDR3: CALGDLRPSYGWGDTPYTDKLIF. DNA for the CDR3: TGTGCTCTTGGGGATCTCCGGCCTTCCTACGGCTGGGGGGATACCCCGTACACCGATAAACTCATCTTT.